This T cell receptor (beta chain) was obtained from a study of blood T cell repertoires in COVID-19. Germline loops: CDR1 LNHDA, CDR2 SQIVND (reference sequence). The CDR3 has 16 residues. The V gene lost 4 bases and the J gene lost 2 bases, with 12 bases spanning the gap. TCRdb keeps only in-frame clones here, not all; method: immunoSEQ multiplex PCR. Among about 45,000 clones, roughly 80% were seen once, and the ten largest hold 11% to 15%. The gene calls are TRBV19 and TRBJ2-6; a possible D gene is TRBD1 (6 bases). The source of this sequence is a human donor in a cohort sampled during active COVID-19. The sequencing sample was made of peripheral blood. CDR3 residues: CASSKAYRAGANVLTF. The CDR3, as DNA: TGTGCCAGTAGTAAGGCTTACAGGGCTGGGGCCAACGTCCTGACTTTC.